This record looks at one TCR beta chain sequence and its context. The data stem from a study of T cells in tuberculosis. Overall study context: The T cells targeted glucose monomycolate, a mycobacterial lipid, via CD1B.

Cells were sorted from thawed PBMC rested overnight and stained with GMM-loaded CD1B tetramer, viability dye and anti-CD3. CD1B tetramers were loaded with Rhodococcus equi-derived C32 glucose monomycolate. Some 95,000 tetramer-negative cells were sorted from each donor. Sequencing of TCR-alpha and TCR-beta chains was unpaired. Profiled with immunoSEQ multiplex PCR; TCRdb holds only in-frame clones, not every one. The data hold around 60,000 clones, with about four fifths observed a single time. Germline loops: CDR1 SGHAT, CDR2 FQDESV (reference sequence). V dropped 0 bases and J dropped 2 bases, with 11 bases sitting between them. CDR3 length equals 15 residues. Overall study findings and caveats: Low-affinity CD1B-GMM tetramer-binding T cells may have been missed.

This receptor was identified in an adult woman with latent tuberculosis. The V call is TRBV11-1, the J call TRBJ2-7, with D possibly matching TRBD1 (5 bases). Sequenced sample: CD1b-GMM tetramer-negative cells sorted from PBMCs. CDR3 sequence: CASSLAPGNPYEQYF. Here the CDR3 DNA reads TGTGCCAGCAGCTTAGCGCCAGGGAACCCCTACGAGCAGTACTTC.